Following are 16 T cell receptor beta chains from one sample sequenced in a study of breast tumors, draining lymph nodes, adjacent tissues (dated by TCRdb to 2016 to 2017). The axillary draining lymph nodes of breast cancer patients were the source of the lymph node samples. Library preparation was by multiplex PCR. TCRdb records Illumina HiSeq 2000 as the sequencer. TCRdb passed the public sequencing reads through fastp at Q25 and MiXCR, retaining productive beta sequences. Under each unique CDR3 protein, matching rows form one entry showing the most common genes and DNA. This sample is represented by 100,000 or so distinct CDR3 sequences; about 20% of them were singletons. Jointly, the top ten make up around 1.2% of the sample. Input material: axillary lymph node tissue. These receptors came from a female donor with breast cancer. Some clones in this sample may be carry-over from other donors' samples.

This clonotype has at least ten counts. The chain carries TRBV27 and TRBJ2-1; the match to TRBD2 covers 15 bases. CDR3 length: 13 amino acids. J lost 12 bases, V lost 8 bases, and 5 bases had no gene match. Germline V gene lookup returns CDR1 MNHEY and CDR2 SMNVEV (reference sequence). The CDR3 loop is CASGTSGRWGQFF. CDR3 bases: TGTGCCAGCGGGACTAGCGGGAGGTGGGGGCAGTTCTTC.

This clonotype was counted many times. This chain uses TRBV20-1 with TRBJ2-3; 11 nucleotides agree with TRBD2. The V segment lost 0 bases and the J segment 6 bases; nucleotides outside the gene matches: 8. CDR3 length: 16 residues. Germline assignment: CDR1 DFQATT and CDR2 SNEGSKA (reference sequence). The CDR3 protein is CSARDPSSGGWDTQYF. As DNA, the CDR3 is TGCAGTGCTAGAGATCCATCTAGCGGGGGGTGGGATACGCAGTATTTT.

This clonotype was counted many times. This chain joins TRBV7-9 and TRBJ1-4, with no clear D. V lost 1 base to trimming and J lost 8 bases, with 8 bases between them. Germline-derived CDR1 and CDR2 are SEHNR and FQNEAQ (reference sequence). The CDR3 consists of 13 residues. Here the CDR3 DNA reads TGTGCCAGCAGCTTAGACTCGCGCGAAAAACTGTTTTTT. It encodes CASSLDSREKLFF.

This clonotype occurred a few times. The chain combines TRBV5-1 with TRBJ2-6; 7 bases are shared with TRBD1. Trimming took 6 bases from V and 0 from J; bases not matched to a gene: 12. Germline V CDR1 and CDR2: SGHRS, YFSETQ. The CDR3 spans 18 residues. Here the CDR3 reads CASTDSGTEYSGANVLTF. The CDR3, as DNA: TGCGCCAGCACCGACTCAGGGACAGAGTACTCTGGGGCCAACGTCCTGACTTTC.

This clonotype was observed many times. DNA for the CDR3: TGTGCCAGCAGTACCGGGACAGGATCCTACGAGCAGTACTTC. It translates to CASSTGTGSYEQYF. The chain employs TRBV12-3 or TRBV12-4 and TRBJ2-7; TRBD1 aligns across 8 bases. The CDR3 has 14 residues. V lost 5 bases, J lost 1 base, and 4 bases stayed unmatched.

V gene TRBV3-1 combines with J gene TRBJ1-2; a weak D match, TRBD1 (6 bases). V was pared by 1 base and J by 0 bases, with 9 bases between. The CDR3 loop spans 15 amino acids. CDR1 LGHDT and CDR2 YNNKEL come from the germline V gene (reference sequence). The CDR3 region is CASSQGRGANYGYTF. CDR3 DNA sequence: TGTGCCAGCAGCCAAGGCAGGGGCGCTAACTATGGCTACACCTTC. Full variable domain (missing parts from reference TRBV3-1 and TRBJ1-2): DTAVSQTPKYLVTQMGNDKSIKCEQNLGHDTMYWYKQDSKKFLKIMFSYNNKELIINETVPNRFSPKSPDKAHLNLHINSLELGDSAVYFCASSQGRGANYGYTFGSGTRLTVV.

This clonotype was found a few times. It may be a read error: a sequence one base away is much more abundant. The chain has TRBV4-1 and TRBJ1-5; 7 bases fit TRBD1. The CDR3 is 15 residues long. The germline V gene encodes CDR1 MGHRA and CDR2 YSYEKL. The junction had 8 bases not matched to a gene; V was cut back by 8 bases and J by 1 base. The CDR3 is CASGLETGSNQPQHF. The CDR3 nucleotides are TGCGCCAGCGGCCTGGAGACAGGGAGCAATCAGCCCCAGCATTTT.

At least ten counts were recorded for this clonotype. This rearrangement joins TRBV4-1 to TRBJ2-7; a possible D gene is TRBD2 (5 bases). The V gene lost 5 bases and the J gene lost 3 bases, with 14 bases spanning the gap. In germline, CDR1 is MGHRA, CDR2 YSYEKL. The CDR3 spans 14 residues. This CDR3 is CASSDVRGFYEQYF. The CDR3 DNA reads as TGCGCCAGCAGCGACGTCCGGGGTTTCTACGAGCAGTACTTC.

The chain recombines TRBV5-1 with TRBJ1-1; a weak D match, TRBD1 (5 bases). The V end lost 0 bases, the J end lost 1 base, and 7 bases lay between the germline ends. CDR1 SGHRS and CDR2 YFSETQ come from the germline V gene. This CDR3 region has 14 residues. As DNA, the CDR3 is TGCGCCAGCAGCTTGGAAGGGACGAACACTGAAGCTTTCTTT. This sequence encodes CASSLEGTNTEAFF.

The chain couples TRBV12-5 to TRBJ1-5; 10 nucleotides match TRBD1. Looked up from germline, CDR1 is LGHNT and CDR2 is FRNRAP. Losses at the gene ends were 6 bases for V and 7 bases for J; bases not matched to a gene: 3. The CDR3 loop spans 13 amino acids. This chain's CDR3 is CASGRDRGQPQHF. CDR3 DNA sequence: TGTGCTAGTGGCAGGGACAGGGGCCAGCCCCAGCATTTT.

There are many counts of this clonotype. The V call is TRBV11-2, the J call TRBJ2-1; TRBD1 matches 10 bases. V lost 3 bases and J lost 8; bases outside the gene matches: 7. Germline-derived CDR1 and CDR2 are SGHAT and FQNNGV. The CDR3 totals 15 residues. The CDR3 DNA reads TGTGCCAGCAGCTTGGGACAGGGGTCTGTCTATGAGCAGTTCTTC. Translating it yields CASSLGQGSVYEQFF. The whole variable domain, filled in from reference TRBV11-2 and TRBJ2-1, reads EAGVAQSPRYKIIEKRQSVAFWCNPISGHATLYWYQQILGQGPKLLIQFQNNGVVDDSQLPKDRFSAERLKGVDSTLKIQPAKLEDSAVYLCASSLGQGSVYEQFFGPGTRLTVL.

Note on this clonotype: A much larger clone lies a single base off, so this may be a read error. The V and J genes are TRBV3-1 and TRBJ2-1; no reliable D call. Germline CDR1 is LGHDT and CDR2 is YNNKEL (reference sequence). The CDR3 is 12 amino acids. The CDR3 nucleotides are TGTGCCAGCGGCCAAGCTGTCTATGAGCAGTTCTTC. This gives the protein CASGQAVYEQFF.

There are many counts of this clonotype. The gene calls are TRBV11-2 and TRBJ2-7; the D call may be TRBD1 or TRBD2 (5 bases each). The CDR3 covers 13 residues. CDR1 SGHAT and CDR2 FQNNGV come from the germline V gene. V gave up 7 bases and J gave up 9 bases, with 19 bases separating them. The CDR3 region has the DNA TGTGCCAGCACACACGGCAGGGACGGTGGGCAGTACTTC. This encodes CASTHGRDGGQYF.

This clonotype was counted ten times or more. V is TRBV27 and J is TRBJ2-5; D is unresolved. The CDR3 runs to 14 residues. Trimming removed 5 bases at V and 1 base at J, with 11 bases between. Per the germline V gene, CDR1 is MNHEY and CDR2 is SMNVEV (reference sequence). The CDR3 nucleotides read TGTGCCAGCAGTCCTTTGGGGTTCCAAGAGACCCAGTACTTC. It is translated as CASSPLGFQETQYF.

Ten or more counts support this clonotype. The chain combines TRBV3-1 with TRBJ2-7; 8 bases align to TRBD1. This CDR3 spans 12 amino acids. The germline V gene has CDR1 LGHDT and CDR2 YNNKEL (reference sequence). Unmatched junction bases numbered 1, after V lost 5 bases and J lost 4 bases. CDR3 DNA sequence: TGTGCCAGCAGCAGGACAGGGTACGAGCAGTACTTC. Amino acid sequence: CASSRTGYEQYF.

This clonotype has ten or more counts. This chain joins TRBV27 and TRBJ2-7; D perhaps matches TRBD1 (5 bases). The CDR3 has 13 amino acids. Trimming removed 3 bases at V and 6 bases at J, with 12 bases between. From germline, CDR1 is MNHEY and CDR2 SMNVEV (reference sequence). The CDR3, as DNA: TGTGCCAGCAGTTTTTCAGGGTTAACCGAGCAGTACTTC. Translated, it gives CASSFSGLTEQYF.